This TCR beta chain was documented in a study of cytomegalovirus exposure and HLA in healthy donors. This CDR3 region has 13 residues. Germline lookup yields CDR1 MNHNS and CDR2 SASEGT. Trimming took off 6 bases at V and 1 base at J, with 9 bases between the two ends. Study-wide results and limits: Several V segments, TRBV6-2 and TRBV6-3 among them, could not be told apart and were dropped. From TCR beta sequences, most subjects' HLA-A and HLA-B alleles were reportedly predicted accurately.

To note about this clone: As yet, its antigen is unknown.

This PCR relied on a set of 60 Vbeta primers and 13 Jbeta primers. The method was immunoSEQ multiplex PCR; TCRdb's version includes in-frame clones alone and lacks a portion of them. The data hold about 140,000 clones, with roughly four fifths observed a single time. The V and J genes are TRBV6-1 and TRBJ1-1; TRBD1 might be the D (5 bases). The receptor was derived from a man aged 18 to 29 in good health and CMV-seropositive. Sequenced sample: PBMCs. In DNA, the CDR3 is TGTGCCAGCAGATCTACAGGGAACACTGAAGCTTTCTTT. It encodes CASRSTGNTEAFF.